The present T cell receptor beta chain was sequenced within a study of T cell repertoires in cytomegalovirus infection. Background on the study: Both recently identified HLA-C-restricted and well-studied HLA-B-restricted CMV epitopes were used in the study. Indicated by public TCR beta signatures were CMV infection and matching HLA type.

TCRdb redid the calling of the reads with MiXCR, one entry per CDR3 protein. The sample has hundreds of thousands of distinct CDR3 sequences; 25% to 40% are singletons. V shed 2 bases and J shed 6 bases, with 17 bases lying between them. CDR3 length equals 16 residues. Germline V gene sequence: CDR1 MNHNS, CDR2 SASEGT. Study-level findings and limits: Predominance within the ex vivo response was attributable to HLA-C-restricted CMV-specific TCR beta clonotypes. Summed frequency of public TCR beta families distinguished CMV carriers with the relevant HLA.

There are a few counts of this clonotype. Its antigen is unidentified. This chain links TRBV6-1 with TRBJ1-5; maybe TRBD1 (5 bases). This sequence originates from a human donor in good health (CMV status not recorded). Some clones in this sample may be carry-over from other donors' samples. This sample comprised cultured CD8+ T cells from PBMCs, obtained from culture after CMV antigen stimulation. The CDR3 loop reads CASSEPGGGAGQPQHF. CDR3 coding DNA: TGTGCCAGCAGTGAACCCGGCGGGGGAGCAGGTCAGCCCCAGCATTTT.